A few counts support the clone carrying this TCR beta chain. Its antigen is not identified. This sample was included in a study of radiotherapy plus CTLA-4 blockade in lung cancer. Whole-study context: The study recorded objective responses in 18% of patients and disease control in 31%. Study conclusions and caveats: After radiotherapy and ipilimumab, tumor-derived clones expanded in peripheral blood.

Participants had chemo-refractory metastatic non-small-cell lung cancer and were treated with focal radiation plus ipilimumab CTLA-4 blockade. Clones were sequenced by immunoSEQ multiplex PCR, and TCRdb holds only the in-frame ones, with some missing. The data contain about 110,000 clones, roughly 84% of them singletons. V was pared by 0 bases and J by 3 bases, with 5 bases between. The CDR3 consists of 14 residues. CDR1 LGHNA and CDR2 YNFKEQ come from the germline V gene. This sample comprised peripheral blood, obtained from a patient treated with radiotherapy plus ipilimumab. This chain connects TRBV4-2 to TRBJ2-2; D is unresolved. The clonotype was recovered from a human donor with non-small cell lung cancer that progressed on radiotherapy plus ipilimumab. Some clones in this sample may be carry-over from other donors' samples. CDR3 DNA sequence: TGTGCCAGCAGCCAAGATCCTGACACCGGGGAGCTGTTTTTT. Translating it yields CASSQDPDTGELFF.